Presented here are 12 T cell receptor beta chains from one specimen sequenced in a study of T-cell reconstitution after alpha-beta-depleted transplantation in children (dated by TCRdb to the mid-2010s). Library preparation employed PCR. The instrument was an Illumina HiSeq 2500. TCR libraries were prepared with molecular barcoding, using unique molecular identifiers to normalize TCRbeta repertoire quantification. TCRdb itself trimmed the public reads at Q25 with fastp, ran MiXCR and retained productive beta chains. Every CDR3 protein is listed once, alongside the most common genes and DNA of its rows. The sample table records some 590,000 distinct CDR3 sequences; under 12% of these occur just once. Roughly 4% of the sample is held by the ten biggest clonotypes. Source: PBMCs from the stem cell graft donor, taken from the stem cell graft. The receptors derive from a human donor who donated a stem cell graft to a child with acute myeloid leukemia.

V and J are TRBV6-2 or TRBV6-3 and TRBJ2-3; TRBD1 or TRBD2 may be the D gene (5 bases each). V gave up 6 bases and J gave up 0 bases, with 13 bases separating them. The CDR3 loop spans 15 amino acids. CDR1 and CDR2 (germline): MNHEY, SVGEGT. The CDR3 DNA follows: TGTGCCAGCAGAATCCTCGGGGCTAGCACAGATACGCAGTATTTT. Its translation: CASRILGASTDTQYF.

This clonotype was picked up many times. This rearrangement joins TRBV20-1 to TRBJ1-5, with D possibly being TRBD1 (5 bases). This CDR3 region has 17 residues. The germline V and J ends were trimmed by 1 base and 1 base, with 17 bases remaining between them. CDR1 is DFQATT and CDR2 is SNEGSKA in the germline V gene (reference sequence). The CDR3, as DNA: TGCAGTGCTAGAGGCGTAATGCAGGGCCTCAGCAATCAGCCCCAGCATTTT. Amino acid sequence: CSARGVMQGLSNQPQHF.

The chain joins TRBV30 to TRBJ1-2; D is unresolved. CDR1 is GTSNPN and CDR2 is SVGIG in the germline V gene (reference sequence). This CDR3 is 13 amino acids long. V lost 3 bases, J lost 4 bases, and 12 bases lay in between. CDR3 bases: TGTGCCTGGAGGTCGGATAACCTCTATGGCTACACCTTC. This encodes CAWRSDNLYGYTF.

In this sample, this clonotype turned up a few times. V usage is TRBV5-6 and J usage is TRBJ2-7; possible D gene TRBD2, 5 bases. The V gene lost 0 bases and the J gene lost 3 bases, with 16 bases spanning the gap. There are 16 residues in the CDR3. Germline values: CDR1 SGHDT, CDR2 YYEEEE. DNA of the CDR3: TGTGCCAGCAGCTTGGAAGGGTTGGACTCGCACTACGAGCAGTACTTC. This encodes CASSLEGLDSHYEQYF.

The gene calls are TRBV21-1 and TRBJ2-5; the DNA was not compared with TRBD2, the D call given in the table. TRBV21-1 is a pseudogene locus. The CDR3 has 13 residues. CDR3 loop: CASSKRPGLTQYF. The CDR3 DNA is TGTGCCAGCAGCAAACGGCCGGGGCTCACCCAGTACTTC.

This clonotype showed up many times. V gene TRBV10-3 combines with J gene TRBJ1-1, with D unresolved. CDR1 and CDR2 from the germline V gene are ENHRY and SYGVKD. V lost 0 bases to trimming and J lost 1 base, with 3 bases between them. This CDR3 has 13 amino acids. CDR3 region: CAISESRNTEAFF. The CDR3 DNA follows: TGTGCCATCAGTGAGTCAAGGAACACTGAAGCTTTCTTT.

This clonotype was seen repeatedly, ten times or more. The chain joins TRBV24-1 to TRBJ2-2, with 7 bases that match TRBD2. The CDR3 is 16 amino acids. After removal of 1 base from V and 3 bases from J, the junction contained 4 bases not matched to a gene. Germline V gene sequence: CDR1 KGHDR, CDR2 SFDVKD. DNA of the CDR3: TGTGCCACCAGTGATTTAACCAGCGGGGACACCGGGGAGCTGTTTTTT. Its protein product is CATSDLTSGDTGELFF.

This clonotype was recorded many times. The chain employs TRBV5-1 and TRBJ1-4, with 9 bases that match TRBD1. From germline, CDR1 is SGHRS and CDR2 YFSETQ. CDR3 length equals 13 residues. V lost 6 bases and J lost 10; bases outside the gene matches: 7. CDR3 loop: CASTPGQGTKLFF. The DNA of the CDR3 is TGCGCCAGCACGCCGGGACAGGGCACAAAACTGTTTTTT.

This clonotype was observed many times. At one end, the junction sequence differs from germline, possibly due to a read error. The genes are TRBV7-7 and TRBJ2-2; perhaps TRBD2 as D (6 bases). Germline V CDR1 and CDR2: SSHAT, FNYEAQ (reference sequence). The length of the CDR3 is 16 residues. The CDR3 nucleotides read TGTGCTAGCAGCTGGGGGACGGGGACTGACACCGGGGAGCTGTTTTTT. Translating gives CASSWGTGTDTGELFF. The full variable domain, rest sourced from reference TRBV7-7 and TRBJ2-2, is GAGVSQSPRYKVTKRGQDVTLRCDPISSHATLYWYQQALGQGPEFLTYFNYEAQPDKSGLPSDRFSAERPEGSISTLTIQRTEQRDSAMYRCASSWGTGTDTGELFFGEGSRLTVL.

The V call is TRBV5-1, the J call TRBJ2-1; D may be TRBD2 (6 bases). V dropped 4 bases and J dropped 6 bases, with 14 bases sitting between them. The V gene's germline CDR1 is SGHRS and CDR2 YFSETQ. The CDR3 spans 14 residues. For the CDR3, the DNA is TGCGCCAGCAGCGTCGGGGGACGCTCCAATGAGCAGTTCTTC. Its translation: CASSVGGRSNEQFF.

The J gene is TRBJ2-1, the V gene TRBV6-1, with TRBD1 matching over 7 bases. Germline CDR1 reads MNHNS; CDR2 reads SASEGT. V lost 7 bases, J lost 0 bases, and 9 bases stayed unmatched. The CDR3 covers 16 residues. The CDR3 DNA follows: TGTGCCAGCAAATTTACAGGGGCCAGCTCCTACAATGAGCAGTTCTTC. Encoded protein: CASKFTGASSYNEQFF.

V usage is TRBV6-1 and J usage is TRBJ2-2; 9 bases are a match to TRBD2. V was clipped by 6 bases and J by 1 base; unmatched bases: 6. The length of the CDR3 is 16 residues. Germline values: CDR1 MNHNS, CDR2 SASEGT. CDR3 sequence: CASSPTAGGNTGELFF. CDR3 nucleotides: TGTGCCAGCAGCCCTACAGCGGGAGGGAACACCGGGGAGCTGTTTTTT.